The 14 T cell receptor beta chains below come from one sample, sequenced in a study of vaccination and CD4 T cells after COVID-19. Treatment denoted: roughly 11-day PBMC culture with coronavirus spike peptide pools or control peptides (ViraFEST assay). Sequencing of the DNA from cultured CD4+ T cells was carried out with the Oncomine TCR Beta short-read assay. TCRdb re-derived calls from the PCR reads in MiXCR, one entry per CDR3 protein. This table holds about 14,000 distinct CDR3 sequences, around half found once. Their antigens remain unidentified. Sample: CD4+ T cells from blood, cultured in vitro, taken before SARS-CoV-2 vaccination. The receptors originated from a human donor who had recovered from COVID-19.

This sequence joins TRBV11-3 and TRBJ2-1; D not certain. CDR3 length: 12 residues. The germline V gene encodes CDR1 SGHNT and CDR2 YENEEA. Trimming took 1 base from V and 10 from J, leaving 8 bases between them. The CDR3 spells CASSLGLREQFF. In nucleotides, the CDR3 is TGTGCCAGCAGCTTAGGGTTACGGGAGCAGTTCTTC.

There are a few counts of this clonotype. The CDR3, as DNA: TGTGCCAGCAGTGAAGGGCAGGGTCCGGAGACCCAGTACTTC. The encoded protein is CASSEGQGPETQYF. The chain employs TRBV6-1 and TRBJ2-5, with a tentative D call TRBD1 (5 bases). V was clipped by 1 base and J by 5 bases, with 11 bases between them. The length of the CDR3 is 14 residues. Germline assignment: CDR1 MNHNS and CDR2 SASEGT.

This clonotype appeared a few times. The CDR3: CSARDLKGAGDTQYF. The CDR3 DNA sequence: TGCAGTGCTAGAGATCTAAAGGGGGCGGGAGATACGCAGTATTTT. The V gene is TRBV20-1, the J gene TRBJ2-3; 7 bases line up with TRBD1. This CDR3 contains 15 residues. Per germline, CDR1 DFQATT and CDR2 SNEGSKA (reference sequence). The trim removed 0 bases at V and 5 bases at J, leaving 8 bases unmatched.

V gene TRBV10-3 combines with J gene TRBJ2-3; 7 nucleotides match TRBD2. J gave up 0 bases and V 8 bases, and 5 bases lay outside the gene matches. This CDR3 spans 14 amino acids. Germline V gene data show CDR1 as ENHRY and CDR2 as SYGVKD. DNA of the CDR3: TGTGCCATCGGGGGGGTCGCCAGCACAGATACGCAGTATTTT. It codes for CAIGGVASTDTQYF.

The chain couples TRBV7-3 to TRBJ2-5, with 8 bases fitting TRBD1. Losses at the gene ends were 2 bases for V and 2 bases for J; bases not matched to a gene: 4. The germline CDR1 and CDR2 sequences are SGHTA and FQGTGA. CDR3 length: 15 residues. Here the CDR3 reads CASSLGTGPQETQYF. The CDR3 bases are TGTGCCAGCAGCTTAGGGACAGGTCCTCAAGAGACCCAGTACTTC.

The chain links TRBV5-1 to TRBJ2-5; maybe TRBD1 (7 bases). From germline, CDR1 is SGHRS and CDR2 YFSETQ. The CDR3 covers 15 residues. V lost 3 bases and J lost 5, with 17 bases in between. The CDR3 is CASSSPGQEGETQYF. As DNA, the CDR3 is TGCGCCAGCAGCTCTCCTGGACAGGAGGGGGAGACCCAGTACTTC. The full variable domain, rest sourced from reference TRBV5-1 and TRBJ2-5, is KAGVTQTPRYLIKTRGQQVTLSCSPISGHRSVSWYQQTPGQGLQFLFEYFSETQRNKGNFPGRFSGRQFSNSRSEMNVSTLELGDSALYLCASSSPGQEGETQYFGPGTRLLVL.

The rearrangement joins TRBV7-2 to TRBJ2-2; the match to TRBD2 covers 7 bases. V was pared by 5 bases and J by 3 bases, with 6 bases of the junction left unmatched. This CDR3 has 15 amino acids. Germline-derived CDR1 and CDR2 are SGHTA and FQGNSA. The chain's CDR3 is CASSRDRGDTGELFF. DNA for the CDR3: TGTGCCAGCAGCCGAGATCGGGGGGACACCGGGGAGCTGTTTTTT.

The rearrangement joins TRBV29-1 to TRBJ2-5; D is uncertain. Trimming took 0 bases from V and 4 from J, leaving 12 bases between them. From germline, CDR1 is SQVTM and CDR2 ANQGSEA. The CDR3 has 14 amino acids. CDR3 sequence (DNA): TGCAGCGTTGAAGATCCAGACCGCCGAGAGACCCAGTACTTC. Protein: CSVEDPDRRETQYF.

The CDR3 DNA follows: TGTGCCAGCAGTTCCCTGGGGAGCGGGAGCTCCTACGAGCAGTACTTC. It yields the protein CASSSLGSGSSYEQYF. The chain combines TRBV28 with TRBJ2-7, with 8 bases aligning to TRBD2. Trimming took 4 bases from V and 0 from J; bases not matched to a gene: 8. The V gene's germline CDR1 is MDHEN and CDR2 SYDVKM. The CDR3 covers 16 residues.

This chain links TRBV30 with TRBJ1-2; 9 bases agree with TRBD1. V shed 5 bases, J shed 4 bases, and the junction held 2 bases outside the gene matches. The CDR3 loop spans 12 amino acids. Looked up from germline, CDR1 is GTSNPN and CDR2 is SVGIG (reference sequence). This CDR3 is CAWGTGPYGYTF. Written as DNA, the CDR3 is TGTGCCTGGGGGACAGGGCCCTATGGCTACACCTTC. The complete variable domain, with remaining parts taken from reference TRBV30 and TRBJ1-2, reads SQTIHQWPATLVQPVGSPLSLECTVEGTSNPNLYWYRQAAGRGLQLLFYSVGIGQISSEVPQNLSASRPQDRQFILSSKKLLLSDSGFYLCAWGTGPYGYTFGSGTRLTVV.

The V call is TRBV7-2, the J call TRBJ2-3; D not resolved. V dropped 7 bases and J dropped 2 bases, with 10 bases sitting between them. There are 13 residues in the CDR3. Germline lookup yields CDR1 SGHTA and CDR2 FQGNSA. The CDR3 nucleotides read TGTGCCAGCACCCATCTCCACACAGATACGCAGTATTTT. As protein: CASTHLHTDTQYF.

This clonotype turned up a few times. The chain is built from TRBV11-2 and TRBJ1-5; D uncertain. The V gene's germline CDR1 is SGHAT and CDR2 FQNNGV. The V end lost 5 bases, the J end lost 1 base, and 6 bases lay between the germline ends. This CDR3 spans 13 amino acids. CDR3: CASSLGSNQPQHF. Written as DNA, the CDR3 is TGTGCCAGCAGCCTCGGGAGCAATCAGCCCCAGCATTTT.

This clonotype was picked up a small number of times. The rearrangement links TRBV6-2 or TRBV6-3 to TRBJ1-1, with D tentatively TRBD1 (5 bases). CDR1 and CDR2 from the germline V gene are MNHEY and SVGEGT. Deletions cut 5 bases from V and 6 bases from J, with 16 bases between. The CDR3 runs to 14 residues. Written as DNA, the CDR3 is TGTGCCAGCAGTCCAGGAATGAGAGGGGCTGAAGCTTTCTTT. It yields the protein CASSPGMRGAEAFF.

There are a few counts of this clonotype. The CDR3, as DNA: TGTGCCAGCAGCTTAGTAACAGGGGCCTACAATGAGCAGTTCTTC. Its translation is CASSLVTGAYNEQFF. The rearrangement uses TRBV7-2 and TRBJ2-1, with 7 bases that match TRBD1. Germline assignment: CDR1 SGHTA and CDR2 FQGNSA. V shed 1 base, J shed 2 bases, and the junction held 2 bases outside the gene matches. The CDR3 consists of 15 residues.